One sample yielded the 28 T cell receptor beta chains listed below, sequenced in a study of T cells in Graves' hyperthyroidism and ophthalmopathy. TCR beta CDR3 regions were amplified from RNA. With the HTBI primer set, the TCR CDR3 went through a first round of RT-PCR. TCRdb redid the calling of the multiplex PCR reads with MiXCR, one entry per CDR3 protein. The sample contains around 620,000 distinct CDR3 sequences, about half of which appear only once. Specimen: peripheral blood or thyroid tissue (not recorded which). The source of these receptors is an adult woman with Graves' disease, either hyperthyroidism or ophthalmopathy (not recorded which).

V and J are TRBV2 and TRBJ1-5; 10 bases are a match to TRBD1. Trimming took 6 bases from V and 11 from J; bases not matched to a gene: 7. Germline V lookup: CDR1 SNHLY, CDR2 FYNNEI. The CDR3 is 13 residues long. Here the CDR3 DNA reads TGTGCCAGCAGAGACAGGGGGCCGGAGACCCAGCATTTT. Protein: CASRDRGPETQHF. The variable domain in full, completed from reference TRBV2 and TRBJ1-5, reads EPEVTQTPSHQVTQMGQEVILRCVPISNHLYFYWYRQILGQKVEFLVSFYNNEISEKSEIFDDQFSVERPDGSNFTLKIRSTKLEDSAMYFCASRDRGPETQHFGDGTRLSIL.

This clonotype appeared many times. V gene TRBV2 combines with J gene TRBJ1-5; 8 positions match TRBD1. V gave up 5 bases and J gave up 8 bases; unmatched junction bases: 5. The germline V gene encodes CDR1 SNHLY and CDR2 FYNNEI. This CDR3 has 13 residues. The CDR3 DNA reads as TGTGCCAGCAGTCGGACAGGGTCTGAGCCCCAGCATTTT. This codes for CASSRTGSEPQHF.

The chain recombines TRBV7-2 with TRBJ2-1; a weak D match, TRBD2 (5 bases). The length of the CDR3 is 15 residues. Germline CDR1 is SGHTA and CDR2 is FQGNSA. V lost 3 bases to trimming and J lost 8 bases, with 17 bases between them. This CDR3 reads CASSLVEALWYEQFF. CDR3 nucleotide sequence: TGTGCCAGCAGCTTGGTGGAGGCCCTTTGGTATGAGCAGTTCTTC.

This clonotype was counted a few times. J is TRBJ2-7 and V is TRBV5-6, with TRBD2 identical over 8 bases. V lost 0 bases and J lost 4; bases outside the gene matches: 6. The germline gives CDR1 SGHDT, CDR2 YYEEEE. The CDR3 sequence is 15 residues long. The CDR3 spells CASSLASGSWYEQYF. In DNA, the CDR3 is TGTGCCAGCAGCTTGGCGAGCGGGAGTTGGTACGAGCAGTACTTC.

This clonotype was seen only a few times. A much more abundant neighbour one base away suggests this may be a read error. This chain joins TRBV6-5 and TRBJ1-2, with a possible D match to TRBD1 (5 bases). The germline V gene has CDR1 MNHEY and CDR2 SVGAGI. The CDR3 consists of 13 residues. This CDR3 reads CAISYVRGDGYTF. The CDR3 DNA sequence: TGTGCCATCAGTTACGTCCGGGGCGATGGCTACACCTTC.

The V call is TRBV14, the J call TRBJ1-1; no definite D call. The CDR3 is 12 residues long. V lost 2 bases and J 3 bases, leaving 4 bases between the germline ends. CDR1 and CDR2 (germline): SGHDN, FVKESK. This CDR3 is CASSQSYTEAFF. The CDR3 DNA follows: TGTGCCAGCAGCCAATCTTACACTGAAGCTTTCTTT.

CDR3 region: CASRAETSYEQYF. In nucleotides, the CDR3 is TGCGCCAGCAGGGCGGAAACCAGCTACGAGCAGTACTTC. V gene TRBV10-2 combines with J gene TRBJ2-7; D unresolved. V was trimmed by 6 bases and J by 3 bases, leaving 12 bases between them. Germline CDR1 reads WSHSY; CDR2 reads SAAADI. The CDR3 spans 13 residues.

This clonotype showed up many times. The chain employs TRBV10-3 and TRBJ2-7, with 11 bases lining up with TRBD2. Trimming cost V 5 bases and J 0 bases; bases outside gene matches: 6. CDR1 and CDR2 from the germline V gene are ENHRY and SYGVKD. The CDR3 runs to 16 residues. CDR3 DNA: TGTGCCATCAGTAGACCACTAGCGGGAGACTCCTACGAGCAGTACTTC. It encodes CAISRPLAGDSYEQYF.

In this sample, this clonotype turned up once. The chain uses TRBV9 and TRBJ1-1; 7 bases are shared with TRBD1. The germline V gene encodes CDR1 SGDLS and CDR2 YYNGEE. The CDR3 length is 12 residues. CDR3 DNA sequence: TGTGCTCAGGACAGGTGGAACACTGAAGCTTTCTTT. Translated: CAQDRWNTEAFF. Drawing the rest from reference TRBV9 and TRBJ1-1, the complete variable domain is DSGVTQTPKHLITATGQRVTLRCSPRSGDLSVYWYQQSLDQGLQFLIQYYNGEERAKGNILERFSAQQFPDLHSELNLSSLELGDSALYFCAQDRWNTEAFFGQGTRLTVV.

The table lists this clonotype with many counts. The chain combines TRBV20-1 with TRBJ1-5; D call uncertain. The CDR3 has 15 residues. V was trimmed by 3 bases and J by 0 bases, leaving 12 bases between them. Germline V lookup: CDR1 DFQATT, CDR2 SNEGSKA (reference sequence). DNA of the CDR3: TGCAGTGCTAGGAATAGGGTAAATAGCAATCAGCCCCAGCATTTT. The encoded protein is CSARNRVNSNQPQHF.

The rearrangement joins TRBV20-1 to TRBJ1-1; D is ambiguous. CDR1 is DFQATT and CDR2 is SNEGSKA in the germline V gene (reference sequence). V gave up 5 bases and J gave up 5 bases, with 24 bases separating them. The CDR3 length is 16 residues. The CDR3: CSAPGLDWGGVTEAFF. CDR3 sequence (DNA): TGCAGTGCTCCCGGACTAGATTGGGGTGGAGTAACTGAAGCTTTCTTT.

This clonotype was observed many times. The chain links TRBV12-3 or TRBV12-4 to TRBJ1-5; 8 bases map to TRBD1. This CDR3 has 15 residues. Trimming at V came to 5 bases and at J to 3 bases, leaving 6 bases not matched to a gene. Here the CDR3 DNA reads TGTGCCAGCAGTCCCGCGGGACAGGTCAATCAGCCCCAGCATTTT. This gives the protein CASSPAGQVNQPQHF.

This clonotype was recorded a few times. The chain couples TRBV6-1 to TRBJ1-3, with D hard to call. The CDR3 is made up of 15 amino acids. V was cut by 6 bases and J by 8 bases, with 20 bases left in between. Germline CDR1 reads MNHNS; CDR2 reads SASEGT. This CDR3 is CASSLLAKYGDTIYF. In nucleotides, the CDR3 is TGTGCCAGCAGCCTCCTCGCTAAGTACGGAGACACCATATATTTT.

This clonotype has ten or more counts. V is TRBV12-3 or TRBV12-4 and J is TRBJ2-7; D is possibly TRBD1 or TRBD2 (6 bases each). The germline V and J ends were trimmed by 3 bases and 3 bases, with 15 bases remaining between them. This CDR3 is built from 15 residues. CDR3 sequence reads: CASSLRGVVRYEQYF. Here the CDR3 DNA reads TGTGCCAGCAGTTTGAGGGGGGTGGTTCGCTACGAGCAGTACTTC.

This chain joins TRBV2 and TRBJ1-4, with 9 nucleotides matching TRBD1. Trimming cost V 7 bases and J 7 bases; bases outside gene matches: 4. CDR3 length: 13 residues. The germline CDR1 and CDR2 sequences are SNHLY and FYNNEI. The CDR3 DNA reads as TGTGCCAGCAAGCTGACAGGGGGTGAAAAACTGTTTTTT. Encoded protein: CASKLTGGEKLFF.

This clonotype was seen at least ten times. The chain recombines TRBV12-3 or TRBV12-4 with TRBJ1-5, with 12 bases fitting TRBD1. Trimming at V came to 4 bases and at J to 7 bases, leaving 5 bases not matched to a gene. CDR3 length: 15 amino acids. CDR3 nucleotides: TGTGCCAGCAGTTCCGGGACAGGGGGCGCCCAGCCCCAGCATTTT. It yields the protein CASSSGTGGAQPQHF.

This chain uses TRBV20-1 with TRBJ2-2; maybe TRBD2 (5 bases). V gave up 0 bases and J gave up 0 bases, with 8 bases separating them. The CDR3 has 15 residues. Germline CDR1 reads DFQATT; CDR2 reads SNEGSKA (reference sequence). The CDR3 DNA is TGCAGTGCTAGAGAGGCGGGCTCGAACACCGGGGAGCTGTTTTTT. Translating it yields CSAREAGSNTGELFF.

Ten or more counts support this clonotype. This chain connects TRBV2 to TRBJ2-5, with TRBD2 as a possible D gene (6 bases). The V end lost 2 bases, the J end lost 7 bases, and 14 bases lay between the germline ends. The germline gives CDR1 SNHLY, CDR2 FYNNEI. This CDR3 region has 14 residues. In nucleotides, the CDR3 is TGTGCCAGCAGTGAAACATTAGCAGCGGGGACCCAGTACTTC. Protein product: CASSETLAAGTQYF.

This clonotype showed up many times. The rearrangement joins TRBV5-8 to TRBJ1-4; possibly TRBD1 for D (5 bases). Germline values: CDR1 SGHTS, CDR2 YDEGEE. This CDR3 spans 14 amino acids. The V end lost 4 bases, the J end lost 8 bases, and 15 bases lay between the germline ends. The CDR3 loop is CASSPAGVGEKLFF. Written as DNA, the CDR3 is TGTGCCAGCAGCCCCGCGGGGGTCGGGGAAAAACTGTTTTTT.

This clonotype was found many times. The chain joins TRBV2 to TRBJ2-2; no firm D call. CDR1 is SNHLY and CDR2 is FYNNEI in the germline V gene. The CDR3 length is 14 residues. The germline V and J ends were trimmed by 6 bases and 0 bases, with 8 bases remaining between them. Here the CDR3 DNA reads TGTGCCAGCAGCCGCAGCGCGAACACCGGGGAGCTGTTTTTT. Amino acids: CASSRSANTGELFF.

V usage is TRBV19 and J usage is TRBJ2-6; no clear D gene. Germline CDR1 is LNHDA and CDR2 is SQIVND (reference sequence). With 7 bases removed from V and 2 bases from J, the gap between germline ends came to 3 bases. The length of the CDR3 is 12 residues. This chain's CDR3 is CASMAGANVLTF. CDR3 bases: TGTGCCAGTATGGCTGGGGCCAACGTCCTGACTTTC.

J is TRBJ1-2 and V is TRBV20-1; D gene uncertain. CDR1 is DFQATT, CDR2 SNEGSKA, per germline (reference sequence). Trimming pared 3 bases from V and 7 bases from J, leaving 12 bases between. This CDR3 spans 12 amino acids. The CDR3, as DNA: TGCAGTGCTAGTTGGGGTCGGGCTGGCTACACCTTC. This codes for CSASWGRAGYTF.

The rearrangement uses TRBV29-1 and TRBJ2-3; D unclear. Trimming shortened V by 2 bases and J by 2 bases, and 2 bases separated the two germline ends. This CDR3 is built from 11 residues. Per the germline V gene, CDR1 is SQVTM and CDR2 is ANQGSEA. The CDR3 is CSVESTDTQYF. CDR3 nucleotide sequence: TGCAGCGTTGAATCCACAGATACGCAGTATTTT.

Notes on this clonotype: A much more abundant neighbour one base away suggests this may be a read error. Since the CDR3 does not end with the conserved phenylalanine or tryptophan, this likely comes from a read error. This rearrangement joins TRBV19 to TRBJ1-1; tentative D call: TRBD1 (5 bases). CDR3 length: 13 residues. The germline V gene has CDR1 LNHDA and CDR2 SQIVND (reference sequence). V lost 7 bases and J 6 bases, leaving 15 bases between the germline ends. The CDR3 here is CASKWGLQSEAFL. For the CDR3, the DNA is TGTGCCAGTAAATGGGGACTACAGTCTGAAGCTTTCCTT.

About this clonotype: A much larger clone sits a single nucleotide away, making a read error possible. V and J are TRBV11-3 and TRBJ2-7; TRBD1 might be the D (6 bases). CDR1 SGHNT and CDR2 YENEEA come from the germline V gene. The CDR3 extends over 15 amino acids. This CDR3 is CASSLRGGPPYGQYF. The CDR3 bases are TGTGCCAGCAGCTTGAGAGGGGGTCCCCCCTACGGGCAGTACTTC.

Regarding this clonotype: The conserved phenylalanine or tryptophan is not found at the CDR3 terminus, so this likely reflects a read error. The chain has TRBV10-3 and TRBJ1-1; perhaps TRBD1 as D (6 bases). CDR1 is ENHRY, CDR2 SYGVKD, per germline. CDR3 length equals 14 residues. Trimming cost V 6 bases and J 0 bases, with 11 bases left between them. The CDR3 here is CAIRPGHLNTEAFL. In nucleotides, the CDR3 is TGTGCCATCAGGCCGGGACACTTGAACACTGAAGCTTTCCTT.

This clonotype was seen a handful of times. The V call is TRBV3-1, the J call TRBJ2-2; D is possibly TRBD2 (6 bases). V lost 6 bases, J lost 1 base, and 12 bases lay in between. The CDR3 contains 15 residues. Germline CDR1 and CDR2: LGHDT and YNNKEL (reference sequence). CDR3 nucleotide sequence: TGTGCCAGCAGTAGGGGACTGGGGAACACCGGGGAGCTGTTTTTT. Amino acid sequence: CASSRGLGNTGELFF.

The rearrangement links TRBV29-1 to TRBJ1-2, with 9 positions matching TRBD1. Losses at the gene ends were 8 bases for V and 4 bases for J; bases not matched to a gene: 8. Germline CDR1 is SQVTM and CDR2 is ANQGSEA. This CDR3 is built from 13 residues. CDR3 in DNA: TGCAGCCCGCGGACAGGGGAGGGCTATGGCTACACCTTC. Protein sequence: CSPRTGEGYGYTF.